The clone carrying this T cell receptor beta chain has more than one count but fewer than ten. What it recognizes is unknown. Since a much larger clone is just one base distant, this may be a read error. This specimen belongs to a study of read filtering for tumor transcriptome and immune sequencing. About the research overall: Revised staging placed fewer than ten patients in R-ISS I, 15 to 20 in II, more than 5 in III. Per sample, TCR-region reads ranged about 4.05 to 10.27 million by IR-seq, roughly 85 to 1,300 by RNA-seq.

This library used around 0.4 ug RNA and molecular barcoded adaptors spanning alpha/delta and beta/gamma chains. One entry per CDR3 protein results from TCRdb running MiXCR on the reads. The table records some 22,000 distinct CDR3 sequences, roughly 13% of them present only once. General study points: Sorted CD138-negative bone marrow cells were not purified T cells.

This TCR was recovered from a donor at least 40 years old with multiple myeloma. Sequencing used a population of CD138-negative cells sorted from bone marrow.

The chain's CDR3 is CASTPGRNYNEQFF. The CDR3 DNA follows: TGTGCCAGCACGCCCGGGCGAAATTACAATGAGCAGTTCTTC. The chain uses TRBV7-9 and TRBJ2-1; D not resolved. The V gene lost 7 bases and the J gene lost 4 bases, with 14 bases spanning the gap. The CDR3 contains 14 residues. Per the germline V gene, CDR1 is SEHNR and CDR2 is FQNEAQ (reference sequence).